This is a list of T cell receptor beta chains from one sample in a study of Graves' ophthalmopathy and Graves' hyperthyroidism. TCRdb re-analysed the multiplex PCR reads in MiXCR, keeping a single row per CDR3 protein. The table has about 550,000 distinct CDR3 sequences, just under 40% seen once; the top ten hold about 4.6%. Sequencing input: peripheral blood or thyroid tissue (not recorded which). All receptors come from an adult man with Graves' hyperthyroidism. Both conserved end residues are part of each CDR3. D genes are given only for firm matches. Part of the rows lack a size; the others show once, few, many or a class for expanded clones.

cdr3_aa	cdr3_nt	d_call	j_call	v_call	clone_size
CASKGGETQYF	TGTGCCAGCAAGGGGGGAGAGACCCAGTACTTC	.	TRBJ2-5	TRBV5-4	.
CASSLEASGSGYEQYF	TGTGCCAGCAGCTTAGAGGCTAGCGGGAGTGGGTACGAGCAGTACTTC	TRBD2	TRBJ2-7	TRBV7-6	many
CSVEDGSTDTQYF	TGCAGCGTTGAGGACGGCAGCACAGATACGCAGTATTTT	.	TRBJ2-3	TRBV29-1	few
CASGTLNEAFF	TGTGCCTCCGGGACACTAAATGAAGCTTTCTTT	.	TRBJ1-1	TRBV28	few
CAIRAMRESGANVLTF	TGTGCCATCAGGGCGATGAGGGAATCTGGGGCCAACGTCCTGACTTTC	.	TRBJ2-6	TRBV10-3	.
CASSLIIGGYEQYF	TGTGCCAGCAGTTTAATAATAGGAGGATACGAGCAGTACTTC	.	TRBJ2-7	TRBV12-3/TRBV12-4	many
CATSDFRARDTGELFF	TGTGCCACCAGTGATTTTAGGGCTCGGGACACCGGGGAGCTGTTTTTT	.	TRBJ2-2	TRBV24-1	many
CASSQGQGGTQPQHF	TGTGCCAGCAGCCAGGGACAGGGAGGCACCCAGCCCCAGCATTTT	TRBD1	TRBJ1-5	TRBV5-5	.
CASSGRDEQFF	TGTGCCAGCAGCGGGAGAGATGAGCAGTTCTTC	.	TRBJ2-1	TRBV7-4	few
CASSRSPGQGDYEQYF	TGTGCCAGCAGCCGATCACCGGGACAGGGGGACTACGAGCAGTACTTC	TRBD1	TRBJ2-7	TRBV5-4	.
CASSLEGRHNEQFF	TGTGCCAGCAGCTTGGAAGGCCGACACAATGAGCAGTTCTTC	.	TRBJ2-1	TRBV5-1	.
CASSLGPQEEKLFF	TGTGCCAGCAGTCTGGGACCCCAGGAGGAAAAACTGTTTTTT	.	TRBJ1-4	TRBV12-3/TRBV12-4	many
CASSEAHTDDTGELFF	TGTGCCAGCAGTGAAGCGCACACAGACGACACCGGGGAGCTGTTTTTT	.	TRBJ2-2	TRBV2	many
CASSTDLADELFF	TGTGCCAGCAGCACCGATCTAGCCGATGAGCTGTTTTTT	.	TRBJ2-2	TRBV7-6	.
CASIWGPDTEAFF	TGTGCCAGCATATGGGGGCCGGACACTGAAGCTTTCTTT	.	TRBJ1-1	TRBV2	many
CASSFIGYGYTF	TGTGCCAGCAGTTTCATAGGCTATGGCTACACCTTC	.	TRBJ1-2	TRBV7-2	few
CASTRSWDRGLGYGYTF	TGTGCCAGCACCCGGAGCTGGGACAGGGGACTCGGCTATGGCTACACCTTC	TRBD1	TRBJ1-2	TRBV6-5	few
CASSLVGRQETQYF	TGTGCCAGCAGCTTGGTCGGCAGACAAGAGACCCAGTACTTC	.	TRBJ2-5	TRBV5-8	few
CASSQEGGSAQPQHF	TGCGCCAGCAGCCAAGAGGGAGGGTCCGCTCAGCCCCAGCATTTT	.	TRBJ1-5	TRBV4-1	.
CASSDSGTMNTEAFF	TGCGCCAGCAGCGATTCCGGGACAATGAACACTGAAGCTTTCTTT	.	TRBJ1-1	TRBV2	.
CASSYHLQGPMDERYF	TGTGCCAGCAGTTACCACCTACAGGGGCCCATGGACGAGCGGTACTTC	TRBD1	TRBJ2-7	TRBV6-5	.
CASSESSGRTYGYTF	TGTGCCAGCAGTGAATCCTCGGGACGGACCTATGGCTACACCTTC	.	TRBJ1-2	TRBV6-1	many
CAISIRDGLNTEAFF	TGTGCCATCAGTATTCGGGACGGACTAAACACTGAAGCTTTCTTT	.	TRBJ1-1	TRBV10-3	many
CAISAGRTGAYNEQYF	TGTGCCATCAGTGCAGGGAGGACAGGGGCGTATAACGAGCAGTACTTC	TRBD1	TRBJ2-7	TRBV10-3	.
CASSVIAGSNSPLHF	TGTGCCAGCAGCGTCATCGCAGGGTCTAATTCACCCCTCCACTTT	.	TRBJ1-6	TRBV9	many
CSTLGSSSYEQYF	TGCAGCACCCTAGGCAGTAGCTCCTACGAGCAGTACTTC	.	TRBJ2-7	TRBV29-1	.
CSSSDGNSNQPQHF	TGCAGCTCCTCGGACGGGAATAGCAATCAGCCCCAGCATTTT	.	TRBJ1-5	TRBV29-1	once
CSARDPDSQWVDTQYF	TGCAGTGCTAGAGATCCCGACAGTCAGTGGGTAGATACGCAGTATTTT	.	TRBJ2-3	TRBV20-1	.
CASSYSRQGNQPQHF	TGTGCCAGCAGTTACTCGAGACAGGGCAATCAGCCCCAGCATTTT	.	TRBJ1-5	TRBV6-6	.
CASSPSSGNVYEQYF	TGCGCCAGCAGCCCCTCTAGCGGGAACGTCTACGAGCAGTACTTC	TRBD2	TRBJ2-7	TRBV5-1	few
CASSGSGTGFSPLHF	TGTGCCAGCAGTGGTTCCGGGACAGGTTTTTCACCCCTCCACTTT	TRBD1	TRBJ1-6	TRBV6-1	few
CSVGEQGAREKLFF	TGCAGCGTTGGAGAACAGGGGGCTAGGGAAAAACTGTTTTTT	TRBD1	TRBJ1-4	TRBV29-1	.
CATSRDGAGGGYTF	TGTGCCACCAGCAGAGATGGAGCAGGGGGAGGCTACACCTTC	TRBD1	TRBJ1-2	TRBV15	.
CASSWGEVETQYF	TGTGCCAGCAGCTGGGGGGAAGTGGAGACCCAGTACTTC	.	TRBJ2-5	TRBV7-8	once
CAIGTGPGGAGQPQHF	TGTGCCATCGGAACCGGCCCAGGGGGCGCGGGGCAGCCCCAGCATTTT	TRBD1	TRBJ1-5	TRBV7-9	.
CASSETGGSGYTF	TGTGCCAGCAGTGAAACAGGGGGCTCTGGCTACACCTTC	TRBD1	TRBJ1-2	TRBV2	many
CASRPGPNTGELFF	TGCGCCAGCAGACCGGGACCTAACACCGGGGAGCTGTTTTTT	.	TRBJ2-2	TRBV5-1	few
CSASTRTDPTQYF	TGCAGTGCTAGCACTCGGACAGACCCCACCCAGTACTTC	.	TRBJ2-5	TRBV20-1	many
CASSYSAGGDYEQYF	TGTGCCAGCAGTTACTCGGCAGGAGGGGACTACGAGCAGTACTTC	.	TRBJ2-7	TRBV6-5	many
CASSLRELGDWDQPQHF	TGTGCCAGCAGCTTGAGGGAGCTAGGGGATTGGGATCAGCCCCAGCATTTT	.	TRBJ1-5	TRBV5-4	once
CAIRGPGSEAF	TGTGCCATCAGGGGGCCGGGATCTGAAGCTTTC	.	TRBJ2-6	TRBV10-3	.
CSATTGDGEAFF	TGCAGTGCTACTACAGGGGACGGTGAAGCTTTCTTT	TRBD1	TRBJ1-1	TRBV20-1	.
CASSIPLAGANTGGLFF	TGTGCCAGTAGTATTCCTCTAGCGGGGGCGAACACCGGGGGGCTGTTTTTT	TRBD2	TRBJ2-2	TRBV19	.
CTSRPGLAGFTYEQYF	TGTACCAGCAGACCGGGACTAGCGGGATTTACCTACGAGCAGTACTTC	TRBD2	TRBJ2-7	TRBV6-2/TRBV6-3	once
CASSAHGRESQYF	TGTGCCAGTTCGGCGCATGGCCGAGAGTCCCAGTACTTC	.	TRBJ2-5	TRBV2	.
CASSSNTDTQYF	TGTGCCAGCAGCTCAAACACAGATACGCAGTATTTT	.	TRBJ2-3	TRBV7-8	.
CASSLGGHPFSYTF	TGTGCCAGCAGCTTGGGGGGACACCCATTTAGCTACACCTTC	.	TRBJ1-2	TRBV5-8	many
CSARERVDTQYF	TGCAGTGCTAGAGAGCGGGTGGATACGCAGTATTTT	.	TRBJ2-3	TRBV20-1	few
CASSQVLTVYGYTF	TGTGCCAGCAGCCAAGTTTTAACAGTCTATGGCTACACCTTC	.	TRBJ1-2	TRBV4-2	.
CSANPTSGVQETQHF	TGCAGTGCAAACCCGACTAGCGGGGTGCAAGAGACCCAGCATTTT	.	TRBJ1-5	TRBV20-1	.
CASSPAVGDSYEQYF	TGTGCCAGCAGCCCAGCCGTCGGGGACTCCTACGAGCAGTACTTC	.	TRBJ2-7	TRBV7-3	.
CSVGGEGQPQHF	TGCAGCGTGGGGGGGGAGGGCCAGCCCCAGCATTTT	.	TRBJ1-5	TRBV29-1	many
CASSIGQGLGYTF	TGTGCCAGCAGTATCGGACAGGGATTAGGCTACACCTTC	TRBD1	TRBJ1-2	TRBV12-3/TRBV12-4	.
CSVTTGGPGNTIYF	TGCAGCGTAACTACAGGGGGCCCTGGAAACACCATATATTTT	TRBD1	TRBJ1-3	TRBV29-1	many
CASSPWDRANTGELFF	TGTGCCAGCAGCCCCTGGGACAGGGCTAACACCGGGGAGCTGTTTTTT	TRBD1	TRBJ2-2	TRBV7-9	many
CASSLSQVKNTEAFF	TGTGCCAGCAGCTTGTCACAGGTTAAGAACACTGAAGCTTTCTTT	.	TRBJ1-1	TRBV7-9	many
CASSSDLTASYEQYF	TGCGCCAGCAGCTCGGACTTGACGGCCTCCTACGAGCAGTACTTC	.	TRBJ2-7	TRBV5-1	.
CSVDLGGSATYEQYF	TGCAGCGTTGATCTGGGGGGTTCGGCGACCTACGAGCAGTACTTC	.	TRBJ2-7	TRBV29-1	many